What follows are 21 T cell receptor beta chains derived from one specimen sequenced in a study of blood T cell repertoires in COVID-19 (dated by TCRdb to about 2020). The receptor library was made with the immunoSEQ multiplex PCR assay. TCRdb re-hosts the immuneACCESS table, in-frame sequences only. Its copies lack some clones; in the studies checked, an unresolved V gene accounts for under half of them, and the cause for the rest is not known. This sample gives around 67,000 clones in total; 87% of them show up just once. 4% to 5.5% of the sample is taken by the ten largest. The specimen was peripheral blood. These receptors all come from a man aged 50 to 60 with active COVID-19.

This clone appeared a single time. This chain connects TRBV28 to TRBJ2-5; perhaps TRBD1 as D (5 bases). Trimming left V 3 bases short and J 7 bases short, with 12 bases between. CDR3 size: 13 residues. The germline V gene encodes CDR1 MDHEN and CDR2 SYDVKM. For the CDR3, the DNA is TGTGCCAGCAGTTTTTCAGGGATCGGGACCCAGTACTTC. Amino acid sequence: CASSFSGIGTQYF.

The V and J genes are TRBV7-9 and TRBJ1-2; 8 bases map to TRBD1. CDR1 SEHNR and CDR2 FQNEAQ come from the germline V gene (reference sequence). The CDR3 covers 14 residues. J gave up 3 bases and V 5 bases, and 5 bases lay outside the gene matches. The CDR3, as DNA: TGTGCCAGCAGCCTGACAGGGGTTGACTATGGCTACACCTTC. Its protein is CASSLTGVDYGYTF.

The rearrangement joins TRBV10-1 to TRBJ2-1; the D gene is possibly TRBD2 (6 bases). With 2 bases removed from V and 9 bases from J, the gap between germline ends came to 11 bases. This CDR3 region has 13 residues. Germline-derived CDR1 and CDR2 are WNHNN and SYGVQD (reference sequence). The CDR3 loop reads CASSEREKGEQFF. The CDR3 DNA reads TGCGCCAGCAGTGAGCGGGAGAAGGGTGAGCAGTTCTTC.

The chain couples TRBV30 to TRBJ1-5; 12 bases fit TRBD1. The CDR3 is 16 residues long. The V segment lost 0 bases and the J segment 7 bases; nucleotides outside the gene matches: 7. The germline V gene encodes CDR1 GTSNPN and CDR2 SVGIG (reference sequence). DNA of the CDR3: TGTGCCTGGAGTGTAGGGGACAGGGGGCCTTGGCAGCCCCAGCATTTT. This sequence encodes CAWSVGDRGPWQPQHF.

The rearrangement links TRBV29-1 to TRBJ2-7, with D hard to call. Germline V lookup: CDR1 SQVTM, CDR2 ANQGSEA. CDR3 size: 13 residues. V was shortened by 5 bases and J by 0 bases, with 11 bases between the two germline ends. CDR3 in amino acids: CSVSPRHSYEQYF. The CDR3 nucleotides read TGCAGCGTTTCACCGAGACACTCCTACGAGCAGTACTTC.

The V call is TRBV25-1, the J call TRBJ2-2, with D perhaps TRBD1 (5 bases). CDR3 size: 14 residues. The germline gives CDR1 MGHDK, CDR2 SYGVNS. V lost 5 bases and J lost 4, with 11 bases in between. The DNA of the CDR3 is TGTGCCAGCAGTCGTGGACACATCACCGGGGAGCTGTTTTTT. Translated, it gives CASSRGHITGELFF.

This clone was found once. The genes are TRBV3-1 (or the pseudogene TRBV3-2) and TRBJ2-7, with 7 bases lining up with TRBD2. The V and J ends lost 6 bases and 3 bases, in that order; junction bases with no gene match: 8. Germline CDR1 and CDR2: LGHDT and YNNKEL (reference sequence). CDR3 length equals 14 residues. CDR3 nucleotides: TGTGCCAGCAGTCCGGGACTACAGAGCTACGAGCAGTACTTC. Translating gives CASSPGLQSYEQYF.

This clone occurred a few times. The chain joins TRBV5-1 to TRBJ2-5, with 12 nucleotides matching TRBD2. Germline-derived CDR1 and CDR2 are SGHRS and YFSETQ. This CDR3 is built from 16 residues. V lost 4 bases and J lost 0; bases outside the gene matches: 4. In nucleotides, the CDR3 is TGCGCCAGCAGCCTACTAGCGGGAGGCTACCAAGAGACCCAGTACTTC. Protein: CASSLLAGGYQETQYF. Complete variable domain (other parts from reference TRBV5-1 and TRBJ2-5): KAGVTQTPRYLIKTRGQQVTLSCSPISGHRSVSWYQQTPGQGLQFLFEYFSETQRNKGNFPGRFSGRQFSNSRSEMNVSTLELGDSALYLCASSLLAGGYQETQYFGPGTRLLVL.

This rearrangement joins TRBV6-6 to TRBJ2-3, with TRBD1 matching 9 bases. This CDR3 has 16 residues. Looked up from germline, CDR1 is MNHNY and CDR2 is SVGAGI (reference sequence). J was trimmed by 4 bases and V by 4 bases; bases with no gene match: 9. The CDR3 nucleotides are TGTGCCAGCAGTTCTTTGAGGACAGGGGAAGCAGATACGCAGTATTTT. Its protein product is CASSSLRTGEADTQYF.

The V call is TRBV28, the J call TRBJ2-5, with 7 positions matching TRBD2. This CDR3 comprises 16 residues. Germline-derived CDR1 and CDR2 are MDHEN and SYDVKM. Trimming at V came to 4 bases and at J to 1 base, leaving 9 bases not matched to a gene. Here the CDR3 DNA reads TGTGCCAGCAGTTCACCGGGCGGCGGGGGCCAAGAGACCCAGTACTTC. The encoded protein is CASSSPGGGGQETQYF.

V is TRBV12-5 and J is TRBJ2-3, with 8 nucleotides matching TRBD1. The CDR3 has 17 residues. With V trimmed by 0 bases and J by 2 bases, 7 bases remained unmatched. From germline, CDR1 is LGHNT and CDR2 FRNRAP. CDR3 residues: CASGLVHGQGVTDTQYF. The DNA of the CDR3 is TGTGCTAGTGGTTTGGTACATGGACAGGGAGTCACAGATACGCAGTATTTT.

CDR3 sequence: CASSVVSGGRGETQYF. The CDR3 DNA is TGTGCCAGCAGCGTAGTGTCGGGCGGGAGGGGAGAGACCCAGTACTTC. This rearrangement joins TRBV9 to TRBJ2-5; TRBD2 aligns across 9 bases. CDR1 is SGDLS and CDR2 is YYNGEE in the germline V gene. Trimming took 0 bases from V and 4 from J; bases not matched to a gene: 7. The CDR3 totals 16 residues.

The genes are TRBV4-1 and TRBJ1-1, with 10 bases that match TRBD1. The germline V gene has CDR1 MGHRA and CDR2 YSYEKL. V gave up 4 bases and J gave up 14 bases; unmatched junction bases: 13. This CDR3 contains 14 residues. The CDR3, as DNA: TGCGCCAGCAGCCGGCCGGGACAGGGGCCCTCTCTATTCTTT. This translates into CASSRPGQGPSLFF.

V gene TRBV11-3 combines with J gene TRBJ1-6; 9 bases line up with TRBD1. The CDR3 spans 18 residues. The germline gives CDR1 SGHNT, CDR2 YENEEA. V lost 1 base and J lost 7; bases outside the gene matches: 11. The chain's CDR3 is CASSLAVGQGLWNSPLHF. CDR3 sequence (DNA): TGTGCCAGCAGCTTAGCAGTGGGACAGGGCCTATGGAATTCACCCCTCCACTTT.

V and J are TRBV6-2 or TRBV6-3 and TRBJ1-1; the D gene is possibly TRBD1 (5 bases). Germline-derived CDR1 and CDR2 are MNHEY and SVGEGT. This CDR3 is built from 16 residues. Trimming pared 3 bases from V and 0 bases from J, leaving 14 bases between. CDR3 amino acids: CASSYRRGAVNTEAFF. CDR3 nucleotide sequence: TGTGCCAGCAGTTATCGCCGCGGGGCGGTGAACACTGAAGCTTTCTTT.

The CDR3 is CASSQMNIQTRAGGPEEQFF. The CDR3 nucleotides are TGCGCCAGCAGCCAAATGAATATCCAAACTAGAGCGGGAGGGCCGGAAGAGCAGTTCTTC. This sequence joins TRBV4-3 and TRBJ2-1; the match to TRBD2 covers 10 bases. Germline V gene data show CDR1 as LGHNA and CDR2 as YSLEER. V lost 2 bases and J lost 10; bases outside the gene matches: 23. This CDR3 is built from 20 residues.

The chain carries TRBV11-3 and TRBJ1-6; a weak D match, TRBD1 (5 bases). The CDR3 contains 14 residues. The germline CDR1 and CDR2 sequences are SGHNT and YENEEA. The ends were cut back, 5 bases at V and 6 bases at J, with 11 bases in the middle. CDR3 in DNA: TGTGCCAGCAGCATGGGCGGGACTAATTCACCCCTCCACTTT. This sequence encodes CASSMGGTNSPLHF.

This chain uses TRBV30 with TRBJ1-5; maybe TRBD1 (6 bases). V gave up 2 bases and J gave up 2 bases, with 34 bases separating them. CDR1 and CDR2 from the germline V gene are GTSNPN and SVGIG (reference sequence). CDR3 length: 22 residues. The CDR3 bases are TGTGCCTGGAGTTTTTCGGACAGCCGAATCCACCCAAACCCCCGCGGCAATCAGCCCCAGCATTTT. It encodes CAWSFSDSRIHPNPRGNQPQHF.

The chain has TRBV4-3 and TRBJ2-7; 7 bases map to TRBD1. Germline V CDR1 and CDR2: LGHNA, YSLEER. Trimming at V came to 1 base and at J to 4 bases, leaving 4 bases not matched to a gene. This CDR3 spans 14 amino acids. The CDR3 bases are TGCGCCAGCAGCCAAGCCGAGGGGGCTTACGAGCAGTACTTC. Translating it yields CASSQAEGAYEQYF.

The chain has TRBV5-4 and TRBJ2-3; 7 positions match TRBD2. The length of the CDR3 is 17 residues. V trimming: 2 bases; J trimming: 3 bases; junction bases outside the gene matches: 12. Per germline, CDR1 SGHNT and CDR2 YYREEE (reference sequence). In DNA form, the CDR3 reads TGTGCCAGCAGCTTCGGGGGAGGGCCGATGTGGACAGATACGCAGTATTTT. Protein product: CASSFGGGPMWTDTQYF.

The sample holds one count of this clone. The V gene is TRBV29-1, the J gene TRBJ2-1; tentatively, D is TRBD1 (5 bases). The CDR3 spans 13 residues. CDR1 and CDR2 (germline): SQVTM, ANQGSEA. Trimming removed 6 bases at V and 1 base at J, with 10 bases between. CDR3 residues: CSVRTTSYNEQFF. DNA of the CDR3: TGCAGCGTACGGACAACTTCCTACAATGAGCAGTTCTTC.